These 31 T cell receptor beta chains came from one sample sequenced in a study of blood T cell repertoires in COVID-19. TCRdb's copy holds only in-frame clones and misses some; the assay was immunoSEQ multiplex PCR. The sample includes about 180,000 clones, roughly nine tenths seen only once; the top ten take less than 25%. The sequenced sample was peripheral blood. The receptors here all came from an older man with active or convalescent COVID-19.

V and J are TRBV27 and TRBJ1-2; D might be TRBD1 (5 bases). The CDR3 is made up of 12 amino acids. Germline V gives CDR1 MNHEY, CDR2 SMNVEV (reference sequence). Trimming pared 3 bases from V and 8 bases from J, leaving 10 bases between. The CDR3 DNA reads TGTGCCAGCAGTTTTCAGGGTGGAGGCTACACCTTC. This sequence encodes CASSFQGGGYTF.

In the case of this clone: The same CDR3 also results from other DNA sequences found in this sample. The J gene is TRBJ1-3, the V gene TRBV18; D remains ambiguous. Germline loops: CDR1 KGHSH, CDR2 LQKENI. The CDR3 sequence is 14 residues long. The V and J ends lost 3 bases and 0 bases respectively, with 6 bases between them. CDR3 region: CASSPGGSGNTIYF. CDR3 sequence (DNA): TGTGCCAGCTCACCGGGAGGCTCTGGAAACACCATATATTTT.

In its sample, this clone was seen once. The rearrangement uses TRBV7-8 and TRBJ1-2; 7 positions agree with TRBD1. Germline trimming cut 3 bases from V and 2 bases from J; bases unmatched to any gene: 3. The CDR3 consists of 14 residues. CDR1 and CDR2 (germline): SGHVS, FQNEAQ. The DNA of the CDR3 is TGTGCCAGCAGCTTGGACAGGAGGAACTATGGCTACACCTTC. This codes for CASSLDRRNYGYTF.

The chain is built from TRBV27 and TRBJ1-5; D unresolved. The germline V and J ends were trimmed by 3 bases and 3 bases, with 9 bases remaining between them. The CDR3 extends over 14 amino acids. CDR1 is MNHEY, CDR2 SMNVEV, per germline (reference sequence). The CDR3 sequence: CASSLGRINQPQHF. CDR3 DNA sequence: TGTGCCAGCAGTTTGGGCCGGATCAATCAGCCCCAGCATTTT.

The chain recombines TRBV7-2 with TRBJ1-2, with D unclear. CDR3 length: 13 residues. Germline values: CDR1 SGHTA, CDR2 FQGNSA. Trimming left V 0 bases short and J 8 bases short, with 10 bases between. In DNA, the CDR3 is TGTGCCAGCAGCTTAGCCAGGAACGAGGGCTACACCTTC. Protein product: CASSLARNEGYTF.

This chain uses TRBV7-2 with TRBJ1-5; possibly TRBD1 for D (5 bases). The CDR3 totals 14 residues. Germline V gives CDR1 SGHTA, CDR2 FQGNSA. V was shortened by 1 base and J by 11 bases, with 15 bases between the two germline ends. The CDR3 region is CASSLEGQIQSQHF. For the CDR3, the DNA is TGTGCCAGCAGCTTAGAGGGGCAGATCCAGTCCCAGCATTTT.

CDR3 sequence: CAWSQTGTGTRHQPQHF. The CDR3, as DNA: TGTGCCTGGAGCCAGACCGGGACAGGAACCCGCCATCAGCCCCAGCATTTT. The J gene is TRBJ1-5, the V gene TRBV30; 8 nucleotides match TRBD1. CDR1 and CDR2 from the germline V gene are GTSNPN and SVGIG (reference sequence). V shed 3 bases and J 5 bases; nucleotides not matched to a gene: 15. This CDR3 has 17 residues.

The chain has TRBV6-2 or TRBV6-3 and TRBJ2-1; D is possibly TRBD2 (7 bases). Germline V lookup: CDR1 MNHEY, CDR2 SVGEGT. Trimming took 5 bases from V and 0 from J, leaving 17 bases between them. This CDR3 is built from 17 residues. The CDR3 DNA is TGTGCCAGCAGTACAAACCGGGGGGCCCCCTCCTACAATGAGCAGTTCTTC. This codes for CASSTNRGAPSYNEQFF.

V and J are TRBV24-1 and TRBJ2-7, with a possible D match to TRBD2 (6 bases). Trimming removed 0 bases from V and 6 bases from J, with 14 bases in between. The germline CDR1 and CDR2 sequences are KGHDR and SFDVKD. The CDR3 spans 15 residues. CDR3 sequence: CATSDLRGGSGEQYF. The CDR3 DNA follows: TGTGCCACCAGTGATTTGCGTGGGGGGAGCGGCGAGCAGTACTTC.

This chain uses TRBV2 with TRBJ1-5; weak D call: TRBD1 (6 bases). The V gene's germline CDR1 is SNHLY and CDR2 FYNNEI. The CDR3 sequence is 15 residues long. Trimming stripped 1 base from V and 9 bases from J, with 16 bases between. The CDR3 loop reads CASSEGWTARAPQHF. CDR3 sequence (DNA): TGTGCCAGCAGTGAAGGATGGACAGCCCGGGCGCCCCAGCATTTT.

The J gene is TRBJ2-7, the V gene TRBV9, with D tentatively TRBD1 (6 bases). The V gene's germline CDR1 is SGDLS and CDR2 YYNGEE. Trimming pared 4 bases from V and 4 bases from J, leaving 15 bases between. The CDR3 is made up of 14 amino acids. The CDR3 DNA sequence: TGTGCCAGCAGCACCGGGACACGGCGGTACGAGCAGTACTTC. Amino acid sequence: CASSTGTRRYEQYF.

The chain links TRBV27 to TRBJ1-2, with D possibly matching TRBD1 (6 bases). Germline assignment: CDR1 MNHEY and CDR2 SMNVEV (reference sequence). The CDR3 length is 16 residues. V was shortened by 5 bases and J by 4 bases, with 20 bases between the two germline ends. CDR3 sequence reads: CASSTRRTAKLYGYTF. The CDR3 DNA reads TGTGCCAGCAGTACCCGCCGGACAGCGAAACTCTATGGCTACACCTTC.

The chain joins TRBV5-8 to TRBJ2-2; D unclear. The CDR3 runs to 12 residues. The V gene's germline CDR1 is SGHTS and CDR2 YDEGEE. Trimming pared 1 base from V and 6 bases from J, leaving 4 bases between. CDR3 loop: CASSLIAGELFF. DNA for the CDR3: TGTGCCAGCAGCTTGATCGCCGGGGAGCTGTTTTTT.

The chain joins TRBV10-1 to TRBJ1-1; 8 bases align to TRBD1. The J segment lost 0 bases and the V segment lost 0 bases, leaving 3 bases of the junction unmatched. The CDR3 is 16 residues long. Germline V CDR1 and CDR2: WNHNN, SYGVQD (reference sequence). CDR3 nucleotides: TGCGCCAGCAGTGAGTCGCGACAGGGGATGAACACTGAAGCTTTCTTT. Translating gives CASSESRQGMNTEAFF.

This sequence joins TRBV29-1 and TRBJ1-2, with TRBD1 matching over 7 bases. J gave up 10 bases and V 4 bases, and 3 bases lay outside the gene matches. The CDR3 is made up of 10 amino acids. Germline CDR1 is SQVTM and CDR2 is ANQGSEA. In DNA form, the CDR3 reads TGCAGCGTTGGTACAGGGGTCTACACCTTC. This codes for CSVGTGVYTF. Variable domain in full (rest from reference TRBV29-1 and TRBJ1-2): SAVISQKPSRDICQRGTSLTIQCQVDSQVTMMFWYRQQPGQSLTLIATANQGSEATYESGFVIDKFPISRPNLTFSTLTVSNMSPEDSSIYLCSVGTGVYTFGSGTRLTVV.

The V gene is TRBV6-6, the J gene TRBJ1-1; 8 bases fit TRBD1. The CDR3 is made up of 14 amino acids. Germline CDR1 MNHNY, CDR2 SVGAGI (reference sequence). With V trimmed by 5 bases and J by 5 bases, 7 bases remained unmatched. The CDR3 spells CASSPTGAETEAFF. The CDR3 DNA reads as TGTGCCAGCAGTCCGACAGGGGCGGAAACTGAAGCTTTCTTT.

This chain links TRBV4-1 with TRBJ1-3, with D unresolved. V gave up 1 base and J gave up 1 base, with 5 bases separating them. CDR1 is MGHRA and CDR2 is YSYEKL in the germline V gene. The CDR3 spans 14 residues. CDR3 DNA sequence: TGCGCCAGCAGCCAAGGCAGATCTGGAAACACCATATATTTT. This translates into CASSQGRSGNTIYF.

The chain is built from TRBV7-2 and TRBJ1-2; the match to TRBD1 covers 10 bases. There are 14 residues in the CDR3. Trimming at V came to 2 bases and at J to 8 bases, leaving 5 bases not matched to a gene. Germline V gene data show CDR1 as SGHTA and CDR2 as FQGNSA. This CDR3 reads CASSLRGQGSGYTF. CDR3 in DNA: TGTGCCAGCAGCTTAAGGGGACAGGGGAGCGGCTACACCTTC.

The V gene is TRBV7-9, the J gene TRBJ2-2; 8 bases map to TRBD2. The CDR3 sequence is 13 residues long. Germline CDR1 and CDR2: SEHNR and FQNEAQ (reference sequence). With 3 bases clipped from V and 9 bases from J, the junction kept 3 bases outside the gene matches. CDR3 amino acids: CASSFGGERELFF. DNA for the CDR3: TGTGCCAGCAGCTTCGGGGGGGAGCGGGAGCTGTTTTTT.

The V and J genes are TRBV10-3 and TRBJ1-1, with D possibly TRBD1 on 5 matching bases. This CDR3 region has 13 residues. V was pared by 7 bases and J by 0 bases, with 9 bases between. Germline assignment: CDR1 ENHRY and CDR2 SYGVKD. CDR3 residues: CAIMGQVNTEAFF. CDR3 DNA sequence: TGTGCCATCATGGGGCAGGTGAACACTGAAGCTTTCTTT.

V and J are TRBV5-1 and TRBJ1-2; 8 bases map to TRBD1. V shed 4 bases and J 6 bases; nucleotides not matched to a gene: 11. The CDR3 is 15 residues long. CDR1 is SGHRS, CDR2 YFSETQ, per germline. Here the CDR3 DNA reads TGCGCCAGCAGCGTGGGGCCTCCAGGGGGCGATGGCTACACCTTC. Translating it yields CASSVGPPGGDGYTF.

In DNA, the CDR3 is TGTGCCAGCAGGGAGAGGACCGGGGAGCTGTTTTTT. It specifies CASRERTGELFF. J is TRBJ2-2 and V is TRBV12-3 or TRBV12-4; no firm D call. With 6 bases removed from V and 5 bases from J, the gap between germline ends came to 7 bases. This CDR3 has 12 residues.

The CDR3, as DNA: TGTGCCAGCAGCACCGGCGGCAACTATGGCTACACCTTC. Protein sequence: CASSTGGNYGYTF. The chain combines TRBV28 with TRBJ1-2; D not certain. With 6 bases removed from V and 2 bases from J, the gap between germline ends came to 10 bases. Germline CDR1 MDHEN, CDR2 SYDVKM. The CDR3 totals 13 residues.

V usage is TRBV4-3 and J usage is TRBJ1-1, with D possibly matching TRBD1 (6 bases). V lost 1 base, J lost 11 bases, and 17 bases lay in between. This CDR3 is 14 amino acids long. Germline V gene data show CDR1 as LGHNA and CDR2 as YSLEER. DNA for the CDR3: TGCGCCAGCAGCCAAGGCCAAGGGCCCCAGGGGGCTTTCTTT. It specifies CASSQGQGPQGAFF.

CDR3 DNA sequence: TGCGCCAGCAGCTTGAGGGACAGCGAGGTGGAGACCCAGTACTTC. Its protein is CASSLRDSEVETQYF. The chain is built from TRBV5-1 and TRBJ2-5; 7 bases are a match to TRBD1. This CDR3 has 15 amino acids. Germline V gives CDR1 SGHRS, CDR2 YFSETQ. The V segment lost 1 base and the J segment 5 bases; nucleotides outside the gene matches: 8.

The chain links TRBV30 to TRBJ2-7; D not certain. V lost 0 bases to trimming and J lost 6 bases, with 9 bases between them. There are 12 residues in the CDR3. Germline V CDR1 and CDR2: GTSNPN, SVGIG (reference sequence). The CDR3 DNA is TGTGCCTGGAGTGTGGGCTCCGCCGAGCAGTACTTC. It encodes CAWSVGSAEQYF.

The rearrangement links TRBV24-1 to TRBJ2-2; the match to TRBD2 covers 15 bases. Germline V gene sequence: CDR1 KGHDR, CDR2 SFDVKD. Germline trimming cut 4 bases from V and 7 bases from J; bases unmatched to any gene: 6. This CDR3 comprises 17 residues. CDR3 nucleotides: TGTGCCACCAGTGACTCCGGACTAGCGGGGGGGGTCGGGGAGCTGTTTTTT. Its protein is CATSDSGLAGGVGELFF.

The rearrangement links TRBV27 to TRBJ2-1; D is unresolved. The CDR3 extends over 15 amino acids. V was trimmed by 2 bases and J by 2 bases, leaving 10 bases between them. Germline CDR1 and CDR2: MNHEY and SMNVEV (reference sequence). Written as DNA, the CDR3 is TGTGCCAGCAGTTTAGTCAGGTACCCCTACAATGAGCAGTTCTTC. Encoded protein: CASSLVRYPYNEQFF.

The chain has TRBV10-3 and TRBJ1-2, with D maybe TRBD1 (6 bases). This CDR3 contains 15 residues. The germline V and J ends were trimmed by 3 bases and 6 bases, with 17 bases remaining between them. Per the germline V gene, CDR1 is ENHRY and CDR2 is SYGVKD. CDR3 nucleotides: TGTGCCATCAGTGATCAGGGGAGCGCCCAGAATGGCTACACCTTC. Translating it yields CAISDQGSAQNGYTF.

The chain carries TRBV5-4 and TRBJ2-5, with a tentative D call TRBD2 (5 bases). The V gene lost 3 bases and the J gene lost 2 bases, with 14 bases spanning the gap. Germline CDR1 and CDR2: SGHNT and YYREEE (reference sequence). The CDR3 contains 15 residues. The CDR3 nucleotides are TGTGCCAGCAGCTGGGAGCGAGGGAGACAAGAGACCCAGTACTTC. This sequence encodes CASSWERGRQETQYF.

This rearrangement joins TRBV6-5 to TRBJ2-5; D is unclear. The CDR3 is 15 residues long. Germline CDR1 reads MNHEY; CDR2 reads SVGAGI. Trimming pared 4 bases from V and 4 bases from J, leaving 16 bases between. The CDR3 loop is CASSSSWFSIETQYF. The DNA for the CDR3 is TGTGCCAGCAGTTCTTCTTGGTTCTCTATAGAGACCCAGTACTTC.